Below, 9 T cell receptor beta chains from the same sample are listed, as sequenced in a study of cytomegalovirus exposure and HLA in healthy donors. The primer mix had 60 Vbeta and 13 Jbeta primers. Assay used: immunoSEQ multiplex PCR; TCRdb lists only in-frame clones, some missing. The sample has more than 50,000 clones; the top ten hold roughly 9.6%. The sequencing sample was made of PBMCs. Receptors were obtained from a middle-aged man in good health and CMV-seropositive.

This sequence joins TRBV2 and TRBJ1-2; a possible D gene is TRBD1 (5 bases). The V end was cut by 5 bases, the J end by 3 bases, with 13 bases between. Germline V CDR1 and CDR2: SNHLY, FYNNEI. CDR3 size: 14 residues. This chain's CDR3 is CASSLQGLYYGYTF. The CDR3 DNA follows: TGTGCCAGCAGTCTGCAGGGTCTTTACTATGGCTACACCTTC.

V is TRBV30 and J is TRBJ1-1, with D possibly being TRBD1 (6 bases). The CDR3 contains 12 residues. The V gene's germline CDR1 is GTSNPN and CDR2 SVGIG (reference sequence). The V gene lost 0 bases and the J gene lost 11 bases, with 13 bases spanning the gap. The chain's CDR3 is CAWSVWQGKAFF. The CDR3 DNA reads as TGTGCCTGGAGTGTATGGCAGGGGAAGGCTTTCTTT.

The CDR3 bases are TGTGCCAGTAGTATAGAGGACACCACAGATACGCAGTATTTT. Its translation: CASSIEDTTDTQYF. The rearrangement links TRBV19 to TRBJ2-3; D might be TRBD1 (5 bases). CDR3 length: 14 amino acids. Deletions cut 0 bases from V and 2 bases from J, with 6 bases between. Germline V gene data show CDR1 as LNHDA and CDR2 as SQIVND (reference sequence).

The CDR3 is CSVSWTSGDTGELFF. The DNA of the CDR3 is TGCAGCGTTTCCTGGACTAGCGGGGACACCGGGGAGCTGTTTTTT. The chain recombines TRBV29-1 with TRBJ2-2; 12 bases map to TRBD2. The CDR3 is 15 residues long. The germline V gene encodes CDR1 SQVTM and CDR2 ANQGSEA. The ends lost 5 bases at V and 3 bases at J; junction bases unmatched: 4.

CDR3 in amino acids: CASREATTVDRSGANVLTF. In DNA form, the CDR3 reads TGCGCCAGCAGAGAAGCGACGACGGTCGACAGGTCTGGGGCCAACGTCCTGACTTTC. V gene TRBV5-1 combines with J gene TRBJ2-6, with D perhaps matching TRBD1 (6 bases). Deletions cut 5 bases from V and 1 base from J, with 22 bases between. In germline, CDR1 is SGHRS, CDR2 YFSETQ. The CDR3 has 19 residues.

The chain employs TRBV28 and TRBJ2-6; 8 bases match TRBD1. CDR1 is MDHEN, CDR2 SYDVKM, per germline. The CDR3 consists of 19 residues. V was pared by 3 bases and J by 0 bases, with 10 bases of the junction left unmatched. This CDR3 is CASSFWAARGPSGANVLTF. CDR3 bases: TGTGCCAGCAGTTTTTGGGCGGCCAGGGGGCCCTCTGGGGCCAACGTCCTGACTTTC.

The chain is built from TRBV18 and TRBJ1-1, with 8 bases lining up with TRBD1. Germline assignment: CDR1 KGHSH and CDR2 LQKENI. The CDR3 has 13 amino acids. The junction had 1 base not matched to a gene; V was cut back by 4 bases and J by 3 bases. The CDR3 is CASSRDRYTEAFF. Written as DNA, the CDR3 is TGTGCCAGCTCACGGGACAGGTACACTGAAGCTTTCTTT.

The chain has TRBV7-6 and TRBJ1-2, with D possibly TRBD1 on 6 matching bases. Germline assignment: CDR1 SGHVS and CDR2 FNYEAQ. Trimming took off 4 bases at V and 8 bases at J, with 17 bases between the two ends. The CDR3 is 14 residues long. This CDR3 reads CASSSRTAPSGYTF. The CDR3 DNA reads as TGTGCCAGCAGCTCCAGGACAGCCCCCTCCGGCTACACCTTC. Full variable domain (missing parts from reference TRBV7-6 and TRBJ1-2): GAGVSQSPRYKVTKRGQDVALRCDPISGHVSLYWYRQALGQGPEFLTYFNYEAQQDKSGLPNDRFSAERPEGSISTLTIQRTEQRDSAMYRCASSSRTAPSGYTFGSGTRLTVV.

The chain is built from TRBV4-2 and TRBJ1-5; D unresolved. This CDR3 is 19 amino acids long. Trimming stripped 0 bases from V and 1 base from J, with 19 bases between. The germline V gene has CDR1 LGHNA and CDR2 YNFKEQ. Here the CDR3 DNA reads TGTGCCAGCAGCCAAGATACGGGAGGAGGCGGTGGGAGCAATCAGCCCCAGCATTTT. It yields the protein CASSQDTGGGGGSNQPQHF.